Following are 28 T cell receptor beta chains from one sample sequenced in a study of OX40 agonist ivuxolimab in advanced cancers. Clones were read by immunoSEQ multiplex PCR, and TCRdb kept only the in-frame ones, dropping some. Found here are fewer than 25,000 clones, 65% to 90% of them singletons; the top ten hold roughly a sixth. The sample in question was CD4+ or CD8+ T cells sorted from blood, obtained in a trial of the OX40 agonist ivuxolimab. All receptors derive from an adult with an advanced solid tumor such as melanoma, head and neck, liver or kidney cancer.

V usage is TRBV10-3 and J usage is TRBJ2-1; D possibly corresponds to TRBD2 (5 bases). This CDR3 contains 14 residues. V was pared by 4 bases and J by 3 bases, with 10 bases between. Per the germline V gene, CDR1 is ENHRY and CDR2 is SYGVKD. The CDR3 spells CAISGASNYNEQFF. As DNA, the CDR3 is TGTGCCATCAGTGGGGCTAGCAACTACAATGAGCAGTTCTTC.

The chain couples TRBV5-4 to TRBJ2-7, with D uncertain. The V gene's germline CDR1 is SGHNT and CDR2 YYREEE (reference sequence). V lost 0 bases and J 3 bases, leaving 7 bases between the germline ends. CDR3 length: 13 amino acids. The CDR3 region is CASSLVGGYEQYF. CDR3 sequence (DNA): TGTGCCAGCAGCTTGGTCGGCGGCTACGAGCAGTACTTC.

CDR3 sequence (DNA): TGTGCCAGCAGCCGGGACAGGGTTTCAAGCTACACCTTC. Its translation: CASSRDRVSSYTF. This chain uses TRBV6-5 with TRBJ1-2; 9 bases are a match to TRBD1. J lost 9 bases, V lost 6 bases, and 8 bases had no gene match. This CDR3 is built from 13 residues. CDR1 is MNHEY and CDR2 is SVGAGI in the germline V gene.

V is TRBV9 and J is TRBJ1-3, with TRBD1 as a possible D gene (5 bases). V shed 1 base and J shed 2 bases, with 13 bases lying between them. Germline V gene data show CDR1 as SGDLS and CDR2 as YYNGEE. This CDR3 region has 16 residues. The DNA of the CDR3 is TGTGCCAGCAGCGTAACCCCTTTAGGGGCTGGAAACACCATATATTTT. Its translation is CASSVTPLGAGNTIYF.

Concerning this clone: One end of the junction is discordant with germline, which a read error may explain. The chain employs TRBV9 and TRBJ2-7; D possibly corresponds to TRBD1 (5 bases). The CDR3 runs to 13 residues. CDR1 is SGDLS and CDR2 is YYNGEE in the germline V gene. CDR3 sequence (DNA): TGTGCCAGCAGCCCCCCCTCGACAGTTGAGCGGTACTTC. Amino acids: CASSPPSTVERYF.

The chain's CDR3 is CASSLFETQYF. CDR3 nucleotide sequence: TGTGCCAGCAGCTTATTTGAGACCCAGTACTTC. The J gene is TRBJ2-5, the V gene TRBV7-9; D remains ambiguous. CDR1 and CDR2 (germline): SEHNR, FQNEAQ (reference sequence). There are 11 residues in the CDR3. The V end was cut by 2 bases, the J end by 5 bases, with 3 bases between. Complete variable domain (other parts from reference TRBV7-9 and TRBJ2-5): DTGVSQNPRHKITKRGQNVTFRCDPISEHNRLYWYRQTLGQGPEFLTYFQNEAQLEKSRLLSDRFSAERPKGSFSTLEIQRTEQGDSAMYLCASSLFETQYFGPGTRLLVL.

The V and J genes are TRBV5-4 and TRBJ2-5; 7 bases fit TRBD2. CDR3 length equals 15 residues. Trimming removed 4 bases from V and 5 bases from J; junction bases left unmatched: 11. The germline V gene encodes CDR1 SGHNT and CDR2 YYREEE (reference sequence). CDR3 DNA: TGTGCCAGCAGCCCCCGGGCGGGAGTGATCGAGACCCAGTACTTC. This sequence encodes CASSPRAGVIETQYF.

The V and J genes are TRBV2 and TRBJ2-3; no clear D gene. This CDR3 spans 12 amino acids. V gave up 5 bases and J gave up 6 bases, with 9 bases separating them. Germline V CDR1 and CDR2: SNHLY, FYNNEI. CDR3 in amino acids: CASSTLVDTQYF. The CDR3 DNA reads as TGTGCCAGCAGTACCCTAGTGGATACGCAGTATTTT.

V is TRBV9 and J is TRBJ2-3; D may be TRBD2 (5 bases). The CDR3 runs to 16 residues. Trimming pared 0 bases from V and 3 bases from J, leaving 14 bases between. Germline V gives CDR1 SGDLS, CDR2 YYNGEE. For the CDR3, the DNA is TGTGCCAGCAGCGTAGGTGCGGTGGGGAGAACAGATACGCAGTATTTT. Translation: CASSVGAVGRTDTQYF.

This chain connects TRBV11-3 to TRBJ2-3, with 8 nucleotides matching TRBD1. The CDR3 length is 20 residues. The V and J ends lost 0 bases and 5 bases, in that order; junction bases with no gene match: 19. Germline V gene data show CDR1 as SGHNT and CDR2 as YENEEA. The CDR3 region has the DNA TGTGCCAGCAGCTTAGAATCTCTCCCCGGCAGGGGGCTGAAAGTAGATACGCAGTATTTT. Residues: CASSLESLPGRGLKVDTQYF.

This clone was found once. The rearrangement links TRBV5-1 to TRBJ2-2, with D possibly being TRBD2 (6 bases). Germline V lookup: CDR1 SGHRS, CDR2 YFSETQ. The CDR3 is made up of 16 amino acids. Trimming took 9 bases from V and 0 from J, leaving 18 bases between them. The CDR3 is CATSLNPGANTGELFF. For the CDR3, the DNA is TGCGCCACCTCGCTGAACCCGGGAGCGAACACCGGGGAGCTGTTTTTT.

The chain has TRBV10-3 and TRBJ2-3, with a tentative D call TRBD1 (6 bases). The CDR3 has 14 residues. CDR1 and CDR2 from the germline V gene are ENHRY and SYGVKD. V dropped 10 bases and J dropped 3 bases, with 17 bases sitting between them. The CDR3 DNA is TGTGCCACCCACCGGGCTGGGACAACAGATACGCAGTATTTT. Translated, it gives CATHRAGTTDTQYF.

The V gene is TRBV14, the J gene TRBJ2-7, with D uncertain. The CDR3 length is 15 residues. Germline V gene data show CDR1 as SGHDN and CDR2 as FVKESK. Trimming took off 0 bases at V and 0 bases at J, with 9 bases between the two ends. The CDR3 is CASSQDRASSYEQYF. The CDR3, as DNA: TGTGCCAGCAGCCAAGATAGGGCTAGCTCCTACGAGCAGTACTTC.

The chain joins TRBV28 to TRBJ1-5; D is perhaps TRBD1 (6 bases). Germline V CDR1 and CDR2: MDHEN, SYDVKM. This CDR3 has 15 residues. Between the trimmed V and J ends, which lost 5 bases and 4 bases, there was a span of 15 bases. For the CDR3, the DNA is TGTGCCAGCAGTGGCGTCGAAGGGGGGAATCAGCCCCAGCATTTT. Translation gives CASSGVEGGNQPQHF.

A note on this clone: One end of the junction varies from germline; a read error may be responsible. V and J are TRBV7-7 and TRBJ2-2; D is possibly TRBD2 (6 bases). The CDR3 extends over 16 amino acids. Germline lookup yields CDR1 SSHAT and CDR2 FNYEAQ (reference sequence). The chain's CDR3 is CASSLSAGFDTGELFF. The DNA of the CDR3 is TGTGCTAGCAGCCTCAGCGCGGGGTTCGACACCGGGGAGCTGTTTTTT.

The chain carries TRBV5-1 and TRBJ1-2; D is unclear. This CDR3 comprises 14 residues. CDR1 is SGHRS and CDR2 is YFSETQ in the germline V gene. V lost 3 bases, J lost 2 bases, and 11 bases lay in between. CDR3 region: CASSSRASNYGYTF. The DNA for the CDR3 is TGCGCCAGCAGCTCGAGGGCCAGCAACTATGGCTACACCTTC. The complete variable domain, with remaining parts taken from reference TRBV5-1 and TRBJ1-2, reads KAGVTQTPRYLIKTRGQQVTLSCSPISGHRSVSWYQQTPGQGLQFLFEYFSETQRNKGNFPGRFSGRQFSNSRSEMNVSTLELGDSALYLCASSSRASNYGYTFGSGTRLTVV.

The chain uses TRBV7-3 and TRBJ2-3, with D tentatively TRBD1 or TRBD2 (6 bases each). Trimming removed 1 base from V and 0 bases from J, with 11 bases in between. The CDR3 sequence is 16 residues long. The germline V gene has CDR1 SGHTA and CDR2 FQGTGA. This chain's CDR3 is CASSLRGDTSTDTQYF. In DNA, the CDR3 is TGTGCCAGCAGCTTAAGGGGGGACACCAGCACAGATACGCAGTATTTT.

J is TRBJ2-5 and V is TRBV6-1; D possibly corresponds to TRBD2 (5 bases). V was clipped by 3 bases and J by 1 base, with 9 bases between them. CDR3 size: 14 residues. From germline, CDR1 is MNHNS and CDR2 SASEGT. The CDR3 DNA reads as TGTGCCAGCAGTGATCAGGACTTCCAAGAGACCCAGTACTTC. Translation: CASSDQDFQETQYF.

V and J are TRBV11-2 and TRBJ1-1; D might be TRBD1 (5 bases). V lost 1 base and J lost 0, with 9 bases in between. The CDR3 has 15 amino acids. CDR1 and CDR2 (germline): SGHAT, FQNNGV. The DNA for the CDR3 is TGTGCCAGCAGCTTAGGCGGGGCGATGAACACTGAAGCTTTCTTT. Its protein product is CASSLGGAMNTEAFF.

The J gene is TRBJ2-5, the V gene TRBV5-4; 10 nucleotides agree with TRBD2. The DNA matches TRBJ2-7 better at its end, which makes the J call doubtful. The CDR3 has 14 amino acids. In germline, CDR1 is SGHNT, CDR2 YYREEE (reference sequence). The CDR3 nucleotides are TGTGCCAGCAGCTTAGCTAGCGGGAGTAACGAGCAGTACTTC. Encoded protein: CASSLASGSNEQYF.

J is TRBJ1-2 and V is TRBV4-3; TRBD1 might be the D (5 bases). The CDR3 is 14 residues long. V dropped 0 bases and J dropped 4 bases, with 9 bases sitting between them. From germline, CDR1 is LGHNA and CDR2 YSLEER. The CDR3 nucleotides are TGCGCCAGCAGCCAAGACGCAGGGAGCTATGGCTACACCTTC. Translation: CASSQDAGSYGYTF.

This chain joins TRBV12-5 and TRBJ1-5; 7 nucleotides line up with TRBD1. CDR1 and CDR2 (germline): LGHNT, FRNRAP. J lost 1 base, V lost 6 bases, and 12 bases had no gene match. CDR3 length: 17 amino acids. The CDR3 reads CASGSFSGGQSNQPQHF. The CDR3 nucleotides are TGTGCTAGTGGGTCTTTTTCAGGGGGACAGAGCAATCAGCCCCAGCATTTT.

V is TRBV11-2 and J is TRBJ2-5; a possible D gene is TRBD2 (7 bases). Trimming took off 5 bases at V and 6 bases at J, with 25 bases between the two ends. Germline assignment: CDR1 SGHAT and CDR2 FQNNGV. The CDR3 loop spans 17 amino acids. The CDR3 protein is CASSETLRGGAAKTQYF. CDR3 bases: TGTGCCAGCAGCGAAACATTGCGAGGGGGGGCTGCAAAGACCCAGTACTTC. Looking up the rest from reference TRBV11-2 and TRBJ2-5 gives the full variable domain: EAGVAQSPRYKIIEKRQSVAFWCNPISGHATLYWYQQILGQGPKLLIQFQNNGVVDDSQLPKDRFSAERLKGVDSTLKIQPAKLEDSAVYLCASSETLRGGAAKTQYFGPGTRLLVL.

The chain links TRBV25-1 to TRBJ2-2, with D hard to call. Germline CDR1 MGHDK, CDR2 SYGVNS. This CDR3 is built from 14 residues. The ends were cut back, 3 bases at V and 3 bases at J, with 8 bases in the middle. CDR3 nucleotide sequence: TGTGCCAGCAGTGATTTCCCGGACACCGGGGAGCTGTTTTTT. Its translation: CASSDFPDTGELFF.

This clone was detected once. CDR3 in DNA: TGTGCCAGCAGCCTCTCTGGAAACACCATATATTTT. Translation: CASSLSGNTIYF. The gene calls are TRBV6-6 and TRBJ1-3, with D hard to call. Trimming stripped 6 bases from V and 0 bases from J, with 3 bases between. Germline-derived CDR1 and CDR2 are MNHNY and SVGAGI (reference sequence). The CDR3 has 12 residues.

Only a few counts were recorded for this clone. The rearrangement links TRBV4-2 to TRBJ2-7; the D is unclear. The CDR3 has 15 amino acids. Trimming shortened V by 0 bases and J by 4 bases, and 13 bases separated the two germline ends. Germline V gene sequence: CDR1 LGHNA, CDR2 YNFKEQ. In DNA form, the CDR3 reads TGTGCCAGCAGCCAAGAAGCACAAGAAGAATACGAGCAGTACTTC. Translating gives CASSQEAQEEYEQYF.

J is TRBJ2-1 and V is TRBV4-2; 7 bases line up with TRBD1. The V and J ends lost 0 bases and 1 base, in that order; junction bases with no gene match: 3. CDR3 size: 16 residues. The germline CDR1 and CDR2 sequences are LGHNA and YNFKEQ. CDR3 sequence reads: CASSQEGTASYNEQFF. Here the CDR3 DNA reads TGTGCCAGCAGCCAAGAAGGGACAGCATCCTACAATGAGCAGTTCTTC.

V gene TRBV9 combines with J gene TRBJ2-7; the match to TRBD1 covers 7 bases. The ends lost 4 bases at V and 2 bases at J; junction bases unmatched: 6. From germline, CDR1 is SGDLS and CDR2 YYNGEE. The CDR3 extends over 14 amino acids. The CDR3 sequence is CASSSGQIPYEQYF. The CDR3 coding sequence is TGTGCCAGCAGCTCGGGACAGATACCCTACGAGCAGTACTTC. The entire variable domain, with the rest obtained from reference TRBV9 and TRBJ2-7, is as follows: DSGVTQTPKHLITATGQRVTLRCSPRSGDLSVYWYQQSLDQGLQFLIQYYNGEERAKGNILERFSAQQFPDLHSELNLSSLELGDSALYFCASSSGQIPYEQYFGPGTRLTVT.